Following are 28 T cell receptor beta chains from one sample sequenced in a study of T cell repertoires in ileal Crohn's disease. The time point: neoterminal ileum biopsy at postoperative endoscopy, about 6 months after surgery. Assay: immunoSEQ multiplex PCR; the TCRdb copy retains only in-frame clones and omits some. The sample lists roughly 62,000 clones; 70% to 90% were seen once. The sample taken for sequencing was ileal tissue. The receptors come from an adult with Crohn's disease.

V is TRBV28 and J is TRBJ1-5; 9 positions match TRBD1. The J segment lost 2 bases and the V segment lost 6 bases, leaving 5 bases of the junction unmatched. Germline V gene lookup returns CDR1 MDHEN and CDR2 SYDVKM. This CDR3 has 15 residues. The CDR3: CASRSNRGRNQPQHF. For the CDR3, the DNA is TGTGCCAGCAGATCTAACAGGGGGCGCAATCAGCCCCAGCATTTT. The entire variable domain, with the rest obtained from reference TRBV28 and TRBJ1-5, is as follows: DVKVTQSSRYLVKRTGEKVFLECVQDMDHENMFWYRQDPGLGLRLIYFSYDVKMKEKGDIPEGYSVSREKKERFSLILESASTNQTSMYLCASRSNRGRNQPQHFGDGTRLSIL.

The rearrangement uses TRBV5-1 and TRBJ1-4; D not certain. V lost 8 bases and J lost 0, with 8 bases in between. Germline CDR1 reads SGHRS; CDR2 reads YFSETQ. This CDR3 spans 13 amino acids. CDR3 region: CASHTTTNEKLFF. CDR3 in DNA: TGCGCCAGTCACACCACAACTAATGAAAAACTGTTTTTT.

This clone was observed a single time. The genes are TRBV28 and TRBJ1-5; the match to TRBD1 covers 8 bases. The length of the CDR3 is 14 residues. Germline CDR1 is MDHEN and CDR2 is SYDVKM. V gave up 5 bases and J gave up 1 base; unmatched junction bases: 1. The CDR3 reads CASSGQGSNQPQHF. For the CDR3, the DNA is TGTGCCAGCAGTGGACAGGGCAGCAATCAGCCCCAGCATTTT.

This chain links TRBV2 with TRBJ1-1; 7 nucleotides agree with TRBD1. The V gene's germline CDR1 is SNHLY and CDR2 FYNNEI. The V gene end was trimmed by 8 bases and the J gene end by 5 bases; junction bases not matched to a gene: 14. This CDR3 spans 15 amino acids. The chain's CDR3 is CASGKGALVETEAFF. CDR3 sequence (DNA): TGTGCCAGCGGGAAGGGGGCATTGGTGGAAACTGAAGCTTTCTTT.

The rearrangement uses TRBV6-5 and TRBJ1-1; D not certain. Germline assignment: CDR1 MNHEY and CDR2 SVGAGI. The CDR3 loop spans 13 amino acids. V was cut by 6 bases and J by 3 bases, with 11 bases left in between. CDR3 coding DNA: TGTGCCAGCAGGGTGACGGGGTACACTGAAGCTTTCTTT. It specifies CASRVTGYTEAFF.

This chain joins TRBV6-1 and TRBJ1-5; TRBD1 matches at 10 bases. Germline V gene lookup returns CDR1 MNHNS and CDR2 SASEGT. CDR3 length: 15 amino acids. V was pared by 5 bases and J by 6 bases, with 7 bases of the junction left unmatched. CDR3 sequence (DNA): TGTGCCAGCAGTAGAGGGACAGGGGTGGGTCAGCCCCAGCATTTT. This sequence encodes CASSRGTGVGQPQHF.

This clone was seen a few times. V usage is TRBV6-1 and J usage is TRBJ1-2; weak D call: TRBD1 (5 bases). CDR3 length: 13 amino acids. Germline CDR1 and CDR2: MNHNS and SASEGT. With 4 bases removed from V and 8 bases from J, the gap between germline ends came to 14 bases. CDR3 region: CASSGWAGIGYTF. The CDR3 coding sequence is TGTGCCAGCAGTGGTTGGGCAGGGATCGGCTACACCTTC.

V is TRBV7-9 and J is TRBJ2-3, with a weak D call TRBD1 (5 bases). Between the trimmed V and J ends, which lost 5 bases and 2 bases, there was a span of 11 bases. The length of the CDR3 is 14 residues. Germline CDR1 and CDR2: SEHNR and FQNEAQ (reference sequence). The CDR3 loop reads CASSDTGSTDTQYF. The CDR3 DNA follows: TGTGCCAGCAGCGACACAGGATCCACAGATACGCAGTATTTT.

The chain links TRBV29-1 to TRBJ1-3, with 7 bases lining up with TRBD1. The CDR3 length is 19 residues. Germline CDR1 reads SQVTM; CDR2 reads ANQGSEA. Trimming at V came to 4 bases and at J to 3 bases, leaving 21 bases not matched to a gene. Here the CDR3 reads CSVVYFFKTGFGSGNTIYF. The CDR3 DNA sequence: TGCAGCGTTGTTTATTTTTTTAAGACAGGGTTTGGGAGTGGAAACACCATATATTTT.

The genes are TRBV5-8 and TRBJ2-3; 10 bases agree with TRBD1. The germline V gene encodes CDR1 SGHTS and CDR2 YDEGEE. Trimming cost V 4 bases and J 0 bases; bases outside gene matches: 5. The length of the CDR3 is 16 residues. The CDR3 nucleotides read TGTGCCAGCAGCCGCAGGACAGGGGGTAGCACAGATACGCAGTATTTT. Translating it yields CASSRRTGGSTDTQYF.

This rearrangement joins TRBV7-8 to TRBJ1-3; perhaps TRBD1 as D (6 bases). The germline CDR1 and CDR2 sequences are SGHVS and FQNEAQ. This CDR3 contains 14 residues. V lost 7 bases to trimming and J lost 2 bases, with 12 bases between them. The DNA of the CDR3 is TGTGCCAGCAAGTTCTCAGGGGCTGGAAACACCATATATTTT. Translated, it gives CASKFSGAGNTIYF.

CDR3 bases: TGCAGTGCCCTAGTCGGTGAAAAACTGTTTTTT. It specifies CSALVGEKLFF. V and J are TRBV20-1 and TRBJ1-4; D call uncertain. Germline CDR1 reads DFQATT; CDR2 reads SNEGSKA (reference sequence). The CDR3 length is 11 residues. Deletions cut 6 bases from V and 7 bases from J, with 9 bases between.

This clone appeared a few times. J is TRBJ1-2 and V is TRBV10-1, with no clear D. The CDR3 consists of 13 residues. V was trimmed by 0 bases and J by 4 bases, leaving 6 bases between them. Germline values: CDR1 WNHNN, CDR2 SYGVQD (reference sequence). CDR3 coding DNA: TGCGCCAGCAGTGAGTCGGCAACCTATGGCTACACCTTC. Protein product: CASSESATYGYTF.

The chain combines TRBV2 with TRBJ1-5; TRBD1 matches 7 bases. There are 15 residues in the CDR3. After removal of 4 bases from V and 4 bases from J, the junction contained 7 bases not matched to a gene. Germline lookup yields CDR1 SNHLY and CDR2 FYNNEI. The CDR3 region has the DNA TGTGCCAGCAGTGTTCAGGGGGGTTCGAATCAGCCCCAGCATTTT. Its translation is CASSVQGGSNQPQHF.

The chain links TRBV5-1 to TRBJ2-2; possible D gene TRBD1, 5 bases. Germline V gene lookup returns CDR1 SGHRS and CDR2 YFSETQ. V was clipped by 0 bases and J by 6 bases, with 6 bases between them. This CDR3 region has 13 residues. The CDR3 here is CASSLEGSGELFF. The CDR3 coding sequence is TGCGCCAGCAGCTTGGAGGGGTCCGGGGAGCTGTTTTTT. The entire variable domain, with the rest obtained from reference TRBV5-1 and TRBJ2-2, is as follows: KAGVTQTPRYLIKTRGQQVTLSCSPISGHRSVSWYQQTPGQGLQFLFEYFSETQRNKGNFPGRFSGRQFSNSRSEMNVSTLELGDSALYLCASSLEGSGELFFGEGSRLTVL.

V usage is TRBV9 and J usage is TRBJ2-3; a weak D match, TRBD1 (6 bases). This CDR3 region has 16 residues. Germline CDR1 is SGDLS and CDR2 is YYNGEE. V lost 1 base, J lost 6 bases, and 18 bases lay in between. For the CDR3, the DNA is TGTGCCAGCAGCGTAAGATCAGGGGCCGGGTTCGATACGCAGTATTTT. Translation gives CASSVRSGAGFDTQYF.

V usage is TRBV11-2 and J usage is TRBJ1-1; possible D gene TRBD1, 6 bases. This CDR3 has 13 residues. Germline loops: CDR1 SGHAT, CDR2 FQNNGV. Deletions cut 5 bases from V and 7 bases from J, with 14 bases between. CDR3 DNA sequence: TGTGCCAGCAGCCGCCGGCGACAGGATGAAGCTTTCTTT. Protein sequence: CASSRRRQDEAFF. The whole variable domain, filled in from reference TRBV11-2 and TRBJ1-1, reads EAGVAQSPRYKIIEKRQSVAFWCNPISGHATLYWYQQILGQGPKLLIQFQNNGVVDDSQLPKDRFSAERLKGVDSTLKIQPAKLEDSAVYLCASSRRRQDEAFFGQGTRLTVV.

The CDR3 sequence: CASSQLQGTKNIQYF. The CDR3 DNA is TGTGCCAGCAGCCAATTACAGGGTACCAAAAACATTCAGTACTTC. This chain links TRBV5-6 with TRBJ2-4, with a tentative D call TRBD1 (6 bases). Trimming left V 4 bases short and J 2 bases short, with 13 bases between. The CDR3 contains 15 residues. Looked up from germline, CDR1 is SGHDT and CDR2 is YYEEEE.

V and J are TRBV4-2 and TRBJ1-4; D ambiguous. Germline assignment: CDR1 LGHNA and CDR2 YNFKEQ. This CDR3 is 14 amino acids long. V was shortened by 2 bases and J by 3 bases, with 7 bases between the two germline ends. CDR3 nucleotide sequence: TGTGCCAGCAGCCAATCAACAGCTAATGAAAAACTGTTTTTT. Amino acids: CASSQSTANEKLFF.

The chain's CDR3 is CASSPKRGTANTGELFF. CDR3 bases: TGCGCCAGCAGCCCTAAAAGAGGGACAGCCAACACCGGGGAGCTGTTTTTT. The V and J genes are TRBV4-1 and TRBJ2-2, with 7 nucleotides matching TRBD1. The CDR3 is 17 residues long. Germline trimming cut 4 bases from V and 2 bases from J; bases unmatched to any gene: 10. Germline CDR1 reads MGHRA; CDR2 reads YSYEKL.

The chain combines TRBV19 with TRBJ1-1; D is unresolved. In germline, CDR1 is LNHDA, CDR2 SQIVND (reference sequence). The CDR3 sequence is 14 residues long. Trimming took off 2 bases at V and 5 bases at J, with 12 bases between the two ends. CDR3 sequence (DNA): TGTGCCAGTAGTATATACCCAGGTCCGACTGAAGCTTTCTTT. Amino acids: CASSIYPGPTEAFF.

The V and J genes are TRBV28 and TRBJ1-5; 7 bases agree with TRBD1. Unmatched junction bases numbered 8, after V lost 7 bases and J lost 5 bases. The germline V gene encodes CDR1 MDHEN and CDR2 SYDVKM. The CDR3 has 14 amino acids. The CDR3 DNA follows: TGTGCCAGCATTCAACAGGGGTCTTATCAGCCCCAGCATTTT. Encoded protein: CASIQQGSYQPQHF.

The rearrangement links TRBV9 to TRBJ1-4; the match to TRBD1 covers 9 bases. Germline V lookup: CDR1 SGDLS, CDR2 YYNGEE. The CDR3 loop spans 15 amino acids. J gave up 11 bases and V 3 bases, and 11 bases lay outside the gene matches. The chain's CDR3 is CASSAIGQGIGKLFF. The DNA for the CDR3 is TGTGCCAGCAGCGCGATTGGACAGGGGATTGGGAAACTGTTTTTT. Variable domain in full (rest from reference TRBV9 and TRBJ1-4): DSGVTQTPKHLITATGQRVTLRCSPRSGDLSVYWYQQSLDQGLQFLIQYYNGEERAKGNILERFSAQQFPDLHSELNLSSLELGDSALYFCASSAIGQGIGKLFFGSGTQLSVL.

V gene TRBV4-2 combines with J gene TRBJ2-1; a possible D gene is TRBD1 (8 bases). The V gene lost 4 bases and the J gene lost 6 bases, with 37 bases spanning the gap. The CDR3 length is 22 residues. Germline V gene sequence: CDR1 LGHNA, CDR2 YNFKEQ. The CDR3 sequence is CASSRQDGAGGFLAGAANEQFF. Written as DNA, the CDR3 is TGTGCCAGCAGCCGCCAAGATGGGGCAGGGGGCTTCTTGGCGGGAGCGGCCAATGAGCAGTTCTTC.

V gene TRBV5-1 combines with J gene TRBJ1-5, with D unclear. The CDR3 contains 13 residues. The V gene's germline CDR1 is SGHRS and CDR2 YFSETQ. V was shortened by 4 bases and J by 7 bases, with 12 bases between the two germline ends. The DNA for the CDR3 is TGCGCCAGCAGCGCGGACTCACGGCAGCCCCAGCATTTT. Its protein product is CASSADSRQPQHF.

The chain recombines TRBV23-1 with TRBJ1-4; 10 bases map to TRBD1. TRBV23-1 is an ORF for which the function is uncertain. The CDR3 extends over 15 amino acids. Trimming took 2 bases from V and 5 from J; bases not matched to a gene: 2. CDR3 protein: CASSQPGQGNEKLFF. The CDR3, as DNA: TGCGCCAGCAGTCAACCGGGACAGGGGAATGAAAAACTGTTTTTT.

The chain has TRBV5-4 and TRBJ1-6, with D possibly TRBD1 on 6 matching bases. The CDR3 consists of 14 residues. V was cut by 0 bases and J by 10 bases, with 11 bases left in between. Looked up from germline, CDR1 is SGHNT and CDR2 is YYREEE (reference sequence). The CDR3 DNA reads TGTGCCAGCAGCTTGGGTCAGGGGAGCTCACCCCTCCACTTT. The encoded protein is CASSLGQGSSPLHF.

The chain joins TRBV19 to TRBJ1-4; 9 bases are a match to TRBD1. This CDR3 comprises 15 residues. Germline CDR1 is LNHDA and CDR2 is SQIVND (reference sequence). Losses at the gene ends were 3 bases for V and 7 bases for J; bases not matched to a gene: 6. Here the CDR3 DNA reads TGTGCCAGTAGTATGTTGGGGACAGGGATTGAAAAACTGTTTTTT. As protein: CASSMLGTGIEKLFF.